This T cell receptor (beta chain) was recovered during a study of PD-L1 blockade in urothelial cancer. Study summary: Patients' atezolizumab regimen, 1,200 mg intravenously every 3 weeks, began in about 2014.

Every PCR received spiked-in synthetic TCR analog templates. This table comes from immunoSEQ multiplex PCR, and its TCRdb copy is limited to in-frame clones, with some not included. The sample shows around 70,000 clones, around four fifths of them seen only once. CDR3 length equals 15 residues. Looked up from germline, CDR1 is SGHRS and CDR2 is YFSETQ. The ends were cut back, 4 bases at V and 1 base at J, with 12 bases in the middle. The clonotype was recovered from a man between 65 and 85 years old with urothelial cancer. The J gene is TRBJ2-1, the V gene TRBV5-1; D gene unclear. This specimen consisted of PBMCs, obtained around atezolizumab (anti-PD-L1) treatment. CDR3 bases: TGCGCCAGCAGCCAGGTACCCGATTCCTACAATGAGCAGTTCTTC. This translates into CASSQVPDSYNEQFF.